The 16 T cell receptor beta chains reported below all come from one sample, sequenced in a study of blood T cells in healthy people across ages. Alongside a J-beta primer mix, a sample-barcoded 5' primer served in a second PCR lasting about 6 to 12 cycles. TCRdb re-called the 5' RACE reads through MiXCR, storing one row per CDR3 protein. The table has about 640,000 distinct CDR3 sequences, 25% to 35% seen once. The source material was blood. Receptor source: a woman over 75 in good health.

In this sample, this clonotype turned up many times. The gene calls are TRBV4-2 and TRBJ2-5, with TRBD1 as a possible D gene (6 bases). Per germline, CDR1 LGHNA and CDR2 YNFKEQ. V was trimmed by 4 bases and J by 1 base, leaving 16 bases between them. The CDR3 has 16 amino acids. Here the CDR3 reads CASSPLGAPTQETQYF. The CDR3 DNA follows: TGTGCCAGCAGCCCGCTGGGGGCTCCCACCCAAGAGACCCAGTACTTC.

For this clonotype: With a much larger clone just one base away, this may be a read error. The missing conserved phenylalanine or tryptophan at the end of this CDR3 makes a read error likely. No DNA is shown, since the ends of the CDR3 on it are uncertain; the CDR3 is the one TCRdb lists. The chain joins TRBV3-1 to TRBJ1-2. The CDR3 length is 13 residues, termini included. The germline V gene has CDR1 LGHDT and CDR2 YNNKEL (reference sequence). The CDR3 reads CASSPLIRGVVTC.

At least ten counts were recorded for this clonotype. Here the CDR3 DNA reads TGTGCCAGCAGTGAAAGGGGGGCCTACGAGCAGTACTTC. This translates into CASSERGAYEQYF. V is TRBV25-1 and J is TRBJ2-7, with D possibly called TRBD1 or TRBD2 (6 bases each). This CDR3 region has 13 residues. The V gene lost 2 bases and the J gene lost 2 bases, with 7 bases spanning the gap. Germline CDR1 is MGHDK and CDR2 is SYGVNS.

With regard to this clonotype: A much larger clone differs by one base, so this may be a read error. The chain employs TRBV4-2 and TRBJ2-1, with D unresolved. The germline gives CDR1 LGHNA, CDR2 YNFKEQ. V was clipped by 1 base and J by 5 bases, with 15 bases between them. The CDR3 spans 16 residues. CDR3 in amino acids: CASSQGPKPIHNEQFF. DNA of the CDR3: TGTGCCAGCAGCCAAGGACCTAAACCCATTCACAATGAGCAGTTCTTC.

This chain joins TRBV15 and TRBJ2-1, with 8 bases identical to TRBD2. V gave up 1 base and J gave up 6 bases; unmatched junction bases: 8. The CDR3 covers 16 residues. Germline CDR1 reads LNHNV; CDR2 reads YYDKDF (reference sequence). Here the CDR3 DNA reads TGTGCCACCAGCAGAGTGGCCAGCGGGAGTGGCAATGAGCAGTTCTTC. Amino acid sequence: CATSRVASGSGNEQFF.

The sample holds a few counts of this clonotype. The rearrangement uses TRBV6-1 and TRBJ1-5, with 7 bases lining up with TRBD1. V trimming: 3 bases; J trimming: 6 bases; junction bases outside the gene matches: 8. The CDR3 is 15 residues long. CDR1 is MNHNS and CDR2 is SASEGT in the germline V gene. CDR3 in amino acids: CASSDPTGSSQPQHF. The CDR3 DNA follows: TGTGCCAGCAGTGATCCGACAGGGAGTTCTCAGCCCCAGCATTTT.

The chain uses TRBV7-2 and TRBJ2-1; 11 nucleotides align to TRBD1. With V trimmed by 4 bases and J by 6 bases, 8 bases remained unmatched. Germline V CDR1 and CDR2: SGHTA, FQGNSA. CDR3 length: 16 amino acids. The CDR3 DNA reads TGTGCCAGCAGCTACCAGGGACAGGGGGTGGTCAATGAGCAGTTCTTC. Translating gives CASSYQGQGVVNEQFF.

This clonotype was detected many times. The gene calls are TRBV6-5 and TRBJ1-2; 8 bases are shared with TRBD1. J was trimmed by 5 bases and V by 6 bases; bases with no gene match: 8. CDR1 and CDR2 (germline): MNHEY, SVGAGI. The CDR3 has 14 amino acids. CDR3 in DNA: TGTGCCAGCAGCCGACAGGGGACACATTATGGCTACACCTTC. This translates into CASSRQGTHYGYTF.

This clonotype has a count of ten or more. The DNA for the CDR3 is TGTGCCAGCAGCCACGCCAGGGACCGCACAGATACGCAGTATTTT. Its translation: CASSHARDRTDTQYF. V gene TRBV4-2 combines with J gene TRBJ2-3, with D possibly being TRBD1 or TRBD2 (5 bases each). CDR1 is LGHNA, CDR2 YNFKEQ, per germline. The ends were cut back, 3 bases at V and 1 base at J, with 11 bases in the middle. This CDR3 is 15 amino acids long.

This clonotype was seen at least ten times. The V gene is TRBV7-2, the J gene TRBJ1-4; weak D call: TRBD1 (5 bases). The CDR3 runs 16 residues. Germline CDR1 and CDR2: SGHTA and FQGNSA. Trimming removed 2 bases at V and 5 bases at J, with 15 bases between. For the CDR3, the DNA is TGTGCCAGCAGCTTAAGGGGCCCCGCTCCCAATGAAAAACTGTTTTTT. This codes for CASSLRGPAPNEKLFF.

This clonotype was recorded many times. The genes are TRBV30 and TRBJ2-7; TRBD1 might be the D (5 bases). The CDR3 totals 13 residues. Germline-derived CDR1 and CDR2 are GTSNPN and SVGIG (reference sequence). Deletions cut 2 bases from V and 2 bases from J, with 10 bases between. The CDR3 sequence is CAWSMGQAYEQYF. The DNA for the CDR3 is TGTGCCTGGAGTATGGGGCAAGCCTACGAGCAGTACTTC. The variable domain in full, completed from reference TRBV30 and TRBJ2-7, reads SQTIHQWPATLVQPVGSPLSLECTVEGTSNPNLYWYRQAAGRGLQLLFYSVGIGQISSEVPQNLSASRPQDRQFILSSKKLLLSDSGFYLCAWSMGQAYEQYFGPGTRLTVT.

Ten or more counts support this clonotype. The chain carries TRBV5-6 and TRBJ1-6; perhaps TRBD1 as D (6 bases). CDR1 SGHDT and CDR2 YYEEEE come from the germline V gene. The CDR3 sequence is 13 residues long. V was pared by 8 bases and J by 10 bases, with 16 bases between. In nucleotides, the CDR3 is TGTGCCAGTCAGATACAGGGTGGCTCACCCCTCCACTTT. Translating gives CASQIQGGSPLHF.

This clonotype came up many times. CDR3 nucleotides: TGCAGTGCTAACAGGGGGCTTGCCAAAAACATTCAGTACTTC. It specifies CSANRGLAKNIQYF. The chain has TRBV20-1 and TRBJ2-4; 9 nucleotides match TRBD1. V gave up 4 bases and J gave up 1 base; unmatched junction bases: 2. CDR1 DFQATT and CDR2 SNEGSKA come from the germline V gene (reference sequence). There are 14 residues in the CDR3.

This clonotype was seen at least ten times. V is TRBV12-3 or TRBV12-4 and J is TRBJ2-3; D is undetermined. The CDR3 spans 15 residues. V was shortened by 1 base and J by 3 bases, with 11 bases between the two germline ends. CDR3 sequence reads: CASSLDSIKTDTQYF. CDR3 nucleotides: TGTGCCAGCAGTTTAGACTCCATTAAGACAGATACGCAGTATTTT.

As regards this clonotype: The CDR3 ends on some other residue instead of the conserved phenylalanine or tryptophan, so this is likely a read error. The V and J genes are TRBV7-2 and TRBJ2-3; TRBD1 might be the D (5 bases). CDR1 SGHTA and CDR2 FQGNSA come from the germline V gene. The CDR3 consists of 16 residues. Trimming left V 5 bases short and J 0 bases short, with 15 bases between. The CDR3 region has the DNA TGTGCCAGCAGCCCCCGGCAGGGCCGTAGCACAGATACGCAGTATGTT. As protein: CASSPRQGRSTDTQYV.

The chain uses TRBV7-2 and TRBJ2-7, with 8 bases identical to TRBD1. Unmatched junction bases numbered 6, after V lost 4 bases and J lost 4 bases. This CDR3 has 14 residues. Germline V gene data show CDR1 as SGHTA and CDR2 as FQGNSA. CDR3: CASSYRTGNYEQYF. As DNA, the CDR3 is TGTGCCAGCAGCTACCGGACAGGGAATTACGAGCAGTACTTC.